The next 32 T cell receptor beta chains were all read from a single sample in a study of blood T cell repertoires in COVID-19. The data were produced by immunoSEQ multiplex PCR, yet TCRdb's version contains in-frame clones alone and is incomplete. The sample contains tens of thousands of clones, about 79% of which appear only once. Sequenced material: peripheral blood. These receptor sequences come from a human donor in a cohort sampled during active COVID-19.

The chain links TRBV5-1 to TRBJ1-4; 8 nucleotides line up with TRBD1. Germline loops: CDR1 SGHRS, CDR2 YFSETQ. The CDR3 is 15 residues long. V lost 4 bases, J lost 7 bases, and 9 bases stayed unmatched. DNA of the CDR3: TGCGCCAGCAGCACCCAGGGGGCTCAGGGTGAAAAACTGTTTTTT. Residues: CASSTQGAQGEKLFF. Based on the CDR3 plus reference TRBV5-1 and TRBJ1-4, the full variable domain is KAGVTQTPRYLIKTRGQQVTLSCSPISGHRSVSWYQQTPGQGLQFLFEYFSETQRNKGNFPGRFSGRQFSNSRSEMNVSTLELGDSALYLCASSTQGAQGEKLFFGSGTQLSVL.

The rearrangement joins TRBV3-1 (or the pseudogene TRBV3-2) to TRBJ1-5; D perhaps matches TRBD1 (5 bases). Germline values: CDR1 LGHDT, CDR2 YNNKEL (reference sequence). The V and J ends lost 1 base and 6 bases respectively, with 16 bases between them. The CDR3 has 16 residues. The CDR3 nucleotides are TGTGCCAGCAGCCAAGGGGGGGGAAGGGTGAGTCAGCCCCAGCATTTT. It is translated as CASSQGGGRVSQPQHF.

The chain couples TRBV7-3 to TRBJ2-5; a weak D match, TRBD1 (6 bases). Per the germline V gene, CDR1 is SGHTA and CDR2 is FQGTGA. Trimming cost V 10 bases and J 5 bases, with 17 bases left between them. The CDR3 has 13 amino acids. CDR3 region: CATARQAGETQYF. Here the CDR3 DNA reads TGTGCCACTGCTCGACAGGCCGGGGAGACCCAGTACTTC.

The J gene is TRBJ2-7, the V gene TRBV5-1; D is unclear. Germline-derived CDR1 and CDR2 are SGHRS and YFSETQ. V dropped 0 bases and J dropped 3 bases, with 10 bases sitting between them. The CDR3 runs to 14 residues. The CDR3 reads CASSLVPASYEQYF. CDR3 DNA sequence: TGCGCCAGCAGCTTGGTTCCCGCGAGCTACGAGCAGTACTTC.

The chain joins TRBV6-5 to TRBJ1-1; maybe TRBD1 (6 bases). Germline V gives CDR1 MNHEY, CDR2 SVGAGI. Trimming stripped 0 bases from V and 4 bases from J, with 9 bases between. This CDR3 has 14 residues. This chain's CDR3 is CASSYSQGFTEAFF. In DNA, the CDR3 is TGTGCCAGCAGTTACTCACAGGGTTTCACTGAAGCTTTCTTT.

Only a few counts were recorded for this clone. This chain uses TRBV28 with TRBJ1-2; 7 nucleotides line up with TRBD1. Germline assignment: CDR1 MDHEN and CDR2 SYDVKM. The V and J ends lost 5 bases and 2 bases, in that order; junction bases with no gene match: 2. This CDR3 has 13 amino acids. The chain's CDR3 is CASSPTGNYGYTF. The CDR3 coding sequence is TGTGCCAGCAGTCCGACAGGGAACTATGGCTACACCTTC.

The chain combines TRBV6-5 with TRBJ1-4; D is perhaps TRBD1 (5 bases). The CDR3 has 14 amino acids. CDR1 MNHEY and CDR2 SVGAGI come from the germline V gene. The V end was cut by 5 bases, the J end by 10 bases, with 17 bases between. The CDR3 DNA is TGTGCCAGCAGTACCCGGGACGGGGAGGGAAAACTGTTTTTT. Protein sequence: CASSTRDGEGKLFF.

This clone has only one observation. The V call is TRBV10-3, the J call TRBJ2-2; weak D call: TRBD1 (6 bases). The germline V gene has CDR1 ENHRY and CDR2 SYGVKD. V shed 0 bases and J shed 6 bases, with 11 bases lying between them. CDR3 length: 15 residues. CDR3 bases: TGTGCCATCAGTGAGTCGGCAGGGGAAGCCGGGGAGCTGTTTTTT. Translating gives CAISESAGEAGELFF.

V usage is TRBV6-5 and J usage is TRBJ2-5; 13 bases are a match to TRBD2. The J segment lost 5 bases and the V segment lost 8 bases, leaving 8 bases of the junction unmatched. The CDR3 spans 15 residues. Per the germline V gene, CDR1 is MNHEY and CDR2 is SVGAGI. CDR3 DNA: TGTGCCAGCCGCCGACTAGCGGGAGGCCGGGAGACCCAGTACTTC. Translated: CASRRLAGGRETQYF.

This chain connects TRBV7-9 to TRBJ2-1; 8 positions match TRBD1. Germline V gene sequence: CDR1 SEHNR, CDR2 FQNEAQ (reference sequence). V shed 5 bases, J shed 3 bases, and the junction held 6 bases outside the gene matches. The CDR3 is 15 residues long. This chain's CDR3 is CASSPGTGLYNEQFF. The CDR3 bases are TGTGCCAGCAGCCCCGGGACAGGACTCTACAATGAGCAGTTCTTC.

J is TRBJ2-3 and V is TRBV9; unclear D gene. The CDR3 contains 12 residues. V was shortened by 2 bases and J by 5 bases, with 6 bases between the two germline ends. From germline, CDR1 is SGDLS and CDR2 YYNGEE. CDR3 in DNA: TGTGCCAGCAGCGTGAACGGAGATACGCAGTATTTT. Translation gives CASSVNGDTQYF.

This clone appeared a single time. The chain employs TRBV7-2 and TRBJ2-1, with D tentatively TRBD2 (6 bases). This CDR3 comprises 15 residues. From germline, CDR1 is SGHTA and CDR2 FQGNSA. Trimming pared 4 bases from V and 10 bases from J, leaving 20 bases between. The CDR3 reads CASSSRGSAGLEQFF. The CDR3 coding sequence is TGTGCCAGCAGCTCCCGGGGGAGTGCGGGATTAGAGCAGTTCTTC.

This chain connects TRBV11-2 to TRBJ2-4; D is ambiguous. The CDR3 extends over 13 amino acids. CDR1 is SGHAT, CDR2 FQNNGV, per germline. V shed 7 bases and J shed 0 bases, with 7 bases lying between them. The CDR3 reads CASTPLAKNIQYF. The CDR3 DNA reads TGTGCCAGCACCCCTCTAGCCAAAAACATTCAGTACTTC.

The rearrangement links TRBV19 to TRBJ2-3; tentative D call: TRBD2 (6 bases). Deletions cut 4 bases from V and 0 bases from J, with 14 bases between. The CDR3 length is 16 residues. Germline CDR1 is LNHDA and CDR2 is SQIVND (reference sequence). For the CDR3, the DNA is TGTGCCAGTAGTAGGCGGGGCGGGAAAAGCACAGATACGCAGTATTTT. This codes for CASSRRGGKSTDTQYF.

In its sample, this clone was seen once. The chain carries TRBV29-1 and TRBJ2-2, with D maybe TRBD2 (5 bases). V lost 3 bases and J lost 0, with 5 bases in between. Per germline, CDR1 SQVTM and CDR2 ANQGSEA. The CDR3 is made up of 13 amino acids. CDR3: CSVDGANTGELFF. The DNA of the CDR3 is TGCAGCGTTGACGGGGCGAACACCGGGGAGCTGTTTTTT.

The CDR3 is CASSPSGSGLNTGELFF. CDR3 DNA: TGTGCCAGCTCACCGTCGGGTAGCGGTTTGAACACCGGGGAGCTGTTTTTT. This chain links TRBV18 with TRBJ2-2; possibly TRBD2 for D (6 bases). Germline CDR1 is KGHSH and CDR2 is LQKENI. The CDR3 length is 17 residues. Trimming pared 3 bases from V and 1 base from J, leaving 15 bases between.

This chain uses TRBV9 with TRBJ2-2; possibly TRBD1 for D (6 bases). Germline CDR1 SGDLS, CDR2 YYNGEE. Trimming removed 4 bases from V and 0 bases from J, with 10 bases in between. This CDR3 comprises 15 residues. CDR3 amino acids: CASSHRDPNTGELFF. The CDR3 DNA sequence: TGTGCCAGCAGCCACAGGGACCCGAACACCGGGGAGCTGTTTTTT.

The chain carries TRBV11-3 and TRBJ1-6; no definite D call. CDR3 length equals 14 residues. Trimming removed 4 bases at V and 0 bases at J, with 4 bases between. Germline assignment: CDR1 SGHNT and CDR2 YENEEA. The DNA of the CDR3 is TGTGCCAGCAGCTCCAGCTCCTATAATTCACCCCTCCACTTT. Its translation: CASSSSSYNSPLHF. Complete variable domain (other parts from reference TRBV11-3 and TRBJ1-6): EAGVVQSPRYKIIEKKQPVAFWCNPISGHNTLYWYLQNLGQGPELLIRYENEEAVDDSQLPKDRFSAERLKGVDSTLKIQPAELGDSAVYLCASSSSSYNSPLHFGNGTRLTVT.

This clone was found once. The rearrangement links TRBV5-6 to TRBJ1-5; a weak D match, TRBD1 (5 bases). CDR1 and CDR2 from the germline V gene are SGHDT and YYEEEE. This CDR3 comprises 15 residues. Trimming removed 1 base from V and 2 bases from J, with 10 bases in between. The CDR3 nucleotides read TGTGCCAGCAGCTTGTTTGCGGGGGGCAATCAGCCCCAGCATTTT. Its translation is CASSLFAGGNQPQHF. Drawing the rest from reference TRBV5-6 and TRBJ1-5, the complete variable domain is DAGVTQSPTHLIKTRGQQVTLRCSPKSGHDTVSWYQQALGQGPQFIFQYYEEEERQRGNFPDRFSGHQFPNYSSELNVNALLLGDSALYLCASSLFAGGNQPQHFGDGTRLSIL.

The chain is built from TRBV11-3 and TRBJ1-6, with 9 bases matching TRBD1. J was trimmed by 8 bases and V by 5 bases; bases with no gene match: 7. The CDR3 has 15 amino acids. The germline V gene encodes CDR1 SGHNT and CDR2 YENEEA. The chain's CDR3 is CASSRRQGGDSPLHF. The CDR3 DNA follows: TGTGCCAGCAGCCGTCGACAGGGGGGAGATTCACCCCTCCACTTT.

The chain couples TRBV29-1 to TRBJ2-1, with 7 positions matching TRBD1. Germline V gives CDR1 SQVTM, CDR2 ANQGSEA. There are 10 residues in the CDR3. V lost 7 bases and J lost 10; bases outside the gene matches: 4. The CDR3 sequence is CSALRGEQFF. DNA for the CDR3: TGCAGCGCCCTCAGGGGGGAGCAGTTCTTC.

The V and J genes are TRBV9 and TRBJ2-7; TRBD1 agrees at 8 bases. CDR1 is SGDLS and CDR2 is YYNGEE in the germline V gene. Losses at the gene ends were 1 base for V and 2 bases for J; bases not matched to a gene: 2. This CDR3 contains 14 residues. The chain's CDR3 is CASSVQTGAYEQYF. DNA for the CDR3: TGTGCCAGCAGCGTACAGACAGGGGCCTACGAGCAGTACTTC.

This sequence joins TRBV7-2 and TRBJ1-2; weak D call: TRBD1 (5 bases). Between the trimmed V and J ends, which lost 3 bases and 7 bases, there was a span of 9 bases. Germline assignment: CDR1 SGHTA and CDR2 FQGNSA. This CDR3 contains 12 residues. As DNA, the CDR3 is TGTGCCAGCAGCTTTGGGCAGGGTGGCTACACCTTC. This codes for CASSFGQGGYTF.

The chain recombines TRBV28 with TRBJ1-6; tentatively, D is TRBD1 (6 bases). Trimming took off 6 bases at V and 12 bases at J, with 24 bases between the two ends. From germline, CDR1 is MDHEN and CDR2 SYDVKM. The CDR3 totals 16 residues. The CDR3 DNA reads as TGTGCCAGCAGCTACAGGGCCGGGACATCACCCAGACCCCTCCACTTT. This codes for CASSYRAGTSPRPLHF.

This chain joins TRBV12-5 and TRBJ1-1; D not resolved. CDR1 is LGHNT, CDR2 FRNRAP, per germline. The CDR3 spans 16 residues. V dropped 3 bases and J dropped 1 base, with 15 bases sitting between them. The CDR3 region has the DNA TGTGCTAGTGGTTTATTCCTCCGACACTCGAACACTGAAGCTTTCTTT. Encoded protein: CASGLFLRHSNTEAFF.

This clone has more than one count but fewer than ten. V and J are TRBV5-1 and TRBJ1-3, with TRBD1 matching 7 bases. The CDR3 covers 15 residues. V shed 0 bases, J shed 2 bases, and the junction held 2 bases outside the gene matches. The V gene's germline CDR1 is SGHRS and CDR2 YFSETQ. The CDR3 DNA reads TGCGCCAGCAGCTTGGTGACAGGGACTGGAAACACCATATATTTT. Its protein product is CASSLVTGTGNTIYF.

The CDR3 sequence is CASSEGSLRYNEQFF. DNA of the CDR3: TGTGCCAGCAGTGAAGGGAGTCTAAGATACAATGAGCAGTTCTTC. The rearrangement links TRBV2 to TRBJ2-1, with D unresolved. This CDR3 contains 15 residues. From germline, CDR1 is SNHLY and CDR2 FYNNEI. Trimming left V 1 base short and J 4 bases short, with 11 bases between.

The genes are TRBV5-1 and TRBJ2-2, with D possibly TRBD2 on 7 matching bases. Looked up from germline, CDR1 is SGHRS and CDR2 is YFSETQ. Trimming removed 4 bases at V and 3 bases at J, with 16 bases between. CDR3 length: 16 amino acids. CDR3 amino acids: CASSLSRGADTGELFF. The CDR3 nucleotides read TGCGCCAGCAGCCTCTCCCGGGGGGCAGACACCGGGGAGCTGTTTTTT.

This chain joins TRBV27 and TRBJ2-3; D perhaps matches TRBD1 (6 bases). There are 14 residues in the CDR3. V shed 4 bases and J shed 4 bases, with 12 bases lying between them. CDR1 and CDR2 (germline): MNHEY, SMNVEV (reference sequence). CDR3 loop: CASSYGTNADTQYF. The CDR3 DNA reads TGTGCCAGCAGTTACGGGACAAACGCAGATACGCAGTATTTT.

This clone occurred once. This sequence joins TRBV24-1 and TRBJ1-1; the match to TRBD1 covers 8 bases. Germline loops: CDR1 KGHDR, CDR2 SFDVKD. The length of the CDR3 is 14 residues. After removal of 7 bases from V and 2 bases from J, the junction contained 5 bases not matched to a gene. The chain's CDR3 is CATRGTGLNTEAFF. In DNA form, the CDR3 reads TGTGCCACCAGGGGGACAGGCCTAAACACTGAAGCTTTCTTT.

DNA for the CDR3: TGTGCCTGGGCTTCGACAGGGGGCTCTGAAGCTTTCTTT. Protein product: CAWASTGGSEAFF. The chain combines TRBV30 with TRBJ1-1; TRBD1 matches at 10 bases. CDR1 is GTSNPN, CDR2 SVGIG, per germline (reference sequence). CDR3 size: 13 residues. Unmatched junction bases numbered 6, after V lost 5 bases and J lost 6 bases.

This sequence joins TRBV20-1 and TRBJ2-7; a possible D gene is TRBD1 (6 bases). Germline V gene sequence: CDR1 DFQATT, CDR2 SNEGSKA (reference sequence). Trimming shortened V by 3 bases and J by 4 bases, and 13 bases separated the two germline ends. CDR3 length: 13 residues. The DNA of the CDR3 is TGCAGTGCTAGTGGACAGCATTATTACGAGCAGTACTTC. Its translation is CSASGQHYYEQYF.